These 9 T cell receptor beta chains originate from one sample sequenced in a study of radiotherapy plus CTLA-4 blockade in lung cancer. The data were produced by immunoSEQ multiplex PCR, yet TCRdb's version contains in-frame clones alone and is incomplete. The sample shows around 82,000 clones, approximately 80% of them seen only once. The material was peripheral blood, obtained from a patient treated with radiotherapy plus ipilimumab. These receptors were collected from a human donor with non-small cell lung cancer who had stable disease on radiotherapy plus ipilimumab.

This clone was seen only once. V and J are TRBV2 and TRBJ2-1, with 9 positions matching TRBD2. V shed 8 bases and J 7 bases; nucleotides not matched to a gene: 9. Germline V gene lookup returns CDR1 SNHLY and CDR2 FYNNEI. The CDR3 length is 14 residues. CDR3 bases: TGTGCCAGCTGTTCGATAGCGGGAGTAAATGAGCAGTTCTTC. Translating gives CASCSIAGVNEQFF.

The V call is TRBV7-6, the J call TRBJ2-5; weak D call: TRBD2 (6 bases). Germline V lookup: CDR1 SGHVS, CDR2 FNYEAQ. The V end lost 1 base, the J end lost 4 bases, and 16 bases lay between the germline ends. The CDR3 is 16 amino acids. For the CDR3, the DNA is TGTGCCAGCAGCTTAGGTGTCCGGGGGTCTGGAGAGACCCAGTACTTC. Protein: CASSLGVRGSGETQYF.

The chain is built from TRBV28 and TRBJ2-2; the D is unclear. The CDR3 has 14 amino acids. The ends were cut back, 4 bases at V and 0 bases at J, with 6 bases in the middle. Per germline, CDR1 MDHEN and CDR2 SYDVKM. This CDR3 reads CASSYDPNTGELFF. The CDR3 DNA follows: TGTGCCAGCAGTTATGACCCGAACACCGGGGAGCTGTTTTTT. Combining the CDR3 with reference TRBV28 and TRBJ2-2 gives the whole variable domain DVKVTQSSRYLVKRTGEKVFLECVQDMDHENMFWYRQDPGLGLRLIYFSYDVKMKEKGDIPEGYSVSREKKERFSLILESASTNQTSMYLCASSYDPNTGELFFGEGSRLTVL.

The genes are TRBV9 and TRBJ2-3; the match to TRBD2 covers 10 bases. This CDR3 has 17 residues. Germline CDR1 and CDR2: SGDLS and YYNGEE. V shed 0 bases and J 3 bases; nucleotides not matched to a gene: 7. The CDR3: CASSVGGLAGVTDTQYF. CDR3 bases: TGTGCCAGCAGCGTAGGGGGCCTAGCGGGAGTGACAGATACGCAGTATTTT.

The CDR3: CASSHPEDRDGYTF. Here the CDR3 DNA reads TGTGCCAGCAGCCACCCGGAGGACAGGGATGGCTACACCTTC. The V gene is TRBV4-2, the J gene TRBJ1-2, with 8 bases fitting TRBD1. Unmatched junction bases numbered 6, after V lost 3 bases and J lost 6 bases. The germline V gene encodes CDR1 LGHNA and CDR2 YNFKEQ. The CDR3 is made up of 14 amino acids.

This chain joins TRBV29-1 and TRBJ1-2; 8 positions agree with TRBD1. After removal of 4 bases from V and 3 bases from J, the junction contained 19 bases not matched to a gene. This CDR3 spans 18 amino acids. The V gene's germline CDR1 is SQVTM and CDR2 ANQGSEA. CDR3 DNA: TGCAGCGTTGCCGATCCCTCCGGGCAGGGGGCGTCGCACTATGGCTACACCTTC. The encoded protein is CSVADPSGQGASHYGYTF.

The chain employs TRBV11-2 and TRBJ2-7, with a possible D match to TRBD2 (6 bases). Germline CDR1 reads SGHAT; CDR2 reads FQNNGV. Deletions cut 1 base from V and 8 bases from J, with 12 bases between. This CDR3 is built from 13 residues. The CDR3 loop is CASSLGSREKQYF. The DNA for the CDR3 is TGTGCCAGCAGCTTAGGGTCCCGGGAGAAGCAGTACTTC.

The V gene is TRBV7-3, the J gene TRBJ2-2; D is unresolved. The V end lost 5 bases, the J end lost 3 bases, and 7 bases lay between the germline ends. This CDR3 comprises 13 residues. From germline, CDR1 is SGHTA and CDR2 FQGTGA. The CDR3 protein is CASSPGYTGELFF. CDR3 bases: TGTGCCAGCAGCCCCGGGTACACCGGGGAGCTGTTTTTT. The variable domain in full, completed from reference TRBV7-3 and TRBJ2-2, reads GAGVSQTPSNKVTEKGKYVELRCDPISGHTALYWYRQSLGQGPEFLIYFQGTGAADDSGLPNDRFFAVRPEGSVSTLKIQRTERGDSAVYLCASSPGYTGELFFGEGSRLTVL.

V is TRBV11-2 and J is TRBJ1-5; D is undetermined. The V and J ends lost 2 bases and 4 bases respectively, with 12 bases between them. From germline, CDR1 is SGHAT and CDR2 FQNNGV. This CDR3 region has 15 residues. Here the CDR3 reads CASSLFQDPNQPQHF. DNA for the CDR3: TGTGCCAGCAGCTTATTCCAGGACCCTAATCAGCCCCAGCATTTT.